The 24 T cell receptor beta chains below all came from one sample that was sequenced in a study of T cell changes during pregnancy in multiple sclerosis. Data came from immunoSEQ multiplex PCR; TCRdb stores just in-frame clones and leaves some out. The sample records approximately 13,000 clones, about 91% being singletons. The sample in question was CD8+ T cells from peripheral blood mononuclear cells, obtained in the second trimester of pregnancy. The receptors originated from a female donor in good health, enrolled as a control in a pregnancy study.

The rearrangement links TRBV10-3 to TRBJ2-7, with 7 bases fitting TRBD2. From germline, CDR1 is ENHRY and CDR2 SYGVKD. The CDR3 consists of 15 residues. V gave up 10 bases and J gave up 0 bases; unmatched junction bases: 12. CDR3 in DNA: TGTGCCACCGTGCAATTCTCTAGCGGCTCCTACGAGCAGTACTTC. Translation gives CATVQFSSGSYEQYF.

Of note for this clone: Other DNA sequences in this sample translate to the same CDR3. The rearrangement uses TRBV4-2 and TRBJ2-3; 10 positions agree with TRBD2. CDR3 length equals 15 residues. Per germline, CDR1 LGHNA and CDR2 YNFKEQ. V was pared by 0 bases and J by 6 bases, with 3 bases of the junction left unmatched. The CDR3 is CASSQEAGGPDTQYF. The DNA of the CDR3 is TGTGCCAGCAGCCAAGAAGCGGGAGGGCCGGATACGCAGTATTTT.

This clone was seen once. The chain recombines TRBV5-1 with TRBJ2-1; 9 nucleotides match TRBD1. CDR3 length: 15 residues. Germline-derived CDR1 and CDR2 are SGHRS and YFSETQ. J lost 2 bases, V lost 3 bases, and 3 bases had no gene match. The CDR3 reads CASSSTGGPYNEQFF. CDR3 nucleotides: TGCGCCAGCAGCTCCACAGGGGGCCCCTACAATGAGCAGTTCTTC.

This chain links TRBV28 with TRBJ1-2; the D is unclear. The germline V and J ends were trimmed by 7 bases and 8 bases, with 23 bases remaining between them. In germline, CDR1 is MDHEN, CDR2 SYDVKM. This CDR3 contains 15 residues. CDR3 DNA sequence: TGTGCCAGCACCCTGATCGGGGTCTTCGGAGGCGGCTACACCTTC. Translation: CASTLIGVFGGGYTF.

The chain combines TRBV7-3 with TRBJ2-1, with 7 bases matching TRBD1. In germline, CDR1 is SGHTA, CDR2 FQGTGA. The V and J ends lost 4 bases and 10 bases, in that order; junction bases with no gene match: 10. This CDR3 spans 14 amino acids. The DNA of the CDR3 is TGTGCCAGCAGCTCACTACAGGGGCTTGGGGAGCAGTTCTTC. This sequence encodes CASSSLQGLGEQFF. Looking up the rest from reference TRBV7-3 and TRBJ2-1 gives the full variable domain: GAGVSQTPSNKVTEKGKYVELRCDPISGHTALYWYRQSLGQGPEFLIYFQGTGAADDSGLPNDRFFAVRPEGSVSTLKIQRTERGDSAVYLCASSSLQGLGEQFFGPGTRLTVL.

The CDR3 spells CASTGGFTEAFF. The CDR3 DNA sequence: TGTGCCAGCACAGGGGGCTTCACTGAAGCTTTCTTT. The genes are TRBV7-9 and TRBJ1-1, with 8 bases identical to TRBD1. CDR1 is SEHNR and CDR2 is FQNEAQ in the germline V gene (reference sequence). Unmatched junction bases numbered 2, after V lost 7 bases and J lost 4 bases. CDR3 length equals 12 residues.

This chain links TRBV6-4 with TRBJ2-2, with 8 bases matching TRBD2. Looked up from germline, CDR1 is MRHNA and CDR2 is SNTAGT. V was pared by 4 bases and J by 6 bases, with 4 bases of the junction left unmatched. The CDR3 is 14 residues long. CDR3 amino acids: CASSGGLESGELFF. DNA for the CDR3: TGTGCCAGCAGTGGGGGACTAGAGTCCGGGGAGCTGTTTTTT.

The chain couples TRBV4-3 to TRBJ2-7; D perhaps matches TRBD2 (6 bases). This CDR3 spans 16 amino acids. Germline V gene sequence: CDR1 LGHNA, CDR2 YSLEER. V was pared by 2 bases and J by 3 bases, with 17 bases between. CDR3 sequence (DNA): TGCGCCAGCAGCCAACGGGCTAGCGATACTGGCTACGAGCAGTACTTC. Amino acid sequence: CASSQRASDTGYEQYF.

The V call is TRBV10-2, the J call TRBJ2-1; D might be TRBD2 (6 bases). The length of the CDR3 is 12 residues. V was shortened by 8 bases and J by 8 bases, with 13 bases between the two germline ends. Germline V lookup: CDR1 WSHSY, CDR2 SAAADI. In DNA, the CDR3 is TGCGCCAGCCGGGACTCGTGGGATGAGCAGTTCTTC. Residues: CASRDSWDEQFF.

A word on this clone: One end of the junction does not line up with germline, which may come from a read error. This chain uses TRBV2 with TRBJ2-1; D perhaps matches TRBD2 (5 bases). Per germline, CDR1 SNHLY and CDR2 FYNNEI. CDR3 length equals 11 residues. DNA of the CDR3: TGTGCCAGCAGTCGGACGTTAGAGGAGGTCTTC. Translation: CASSRTLEEVF.

The CDR3 DNA sequence: TGTGCCAGCAGCGAACGGCCCTGGACAGGGGACGGCTACACCTTC. Protein product: CASSERPWTGDGYTF. V gene TRBV6-5 combines with J gene TRBJ1-2; 9 positions agree with TRBD1. Germline loops: CDR1 MNHEY, CDR2 SVGAGI. The CDR3 sequence is 15 residues long. Trimming removed 6 bases from V and 8 bases from J; junction bases left unmatched: 13.

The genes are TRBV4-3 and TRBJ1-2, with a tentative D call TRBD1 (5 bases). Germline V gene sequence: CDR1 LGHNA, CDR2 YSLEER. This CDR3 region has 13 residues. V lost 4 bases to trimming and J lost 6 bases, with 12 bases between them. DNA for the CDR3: TGCGCCAGCAGCCGGGGCGGGGTTGATGGCTACACCTTC. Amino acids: CASSRGGVDGYTF.

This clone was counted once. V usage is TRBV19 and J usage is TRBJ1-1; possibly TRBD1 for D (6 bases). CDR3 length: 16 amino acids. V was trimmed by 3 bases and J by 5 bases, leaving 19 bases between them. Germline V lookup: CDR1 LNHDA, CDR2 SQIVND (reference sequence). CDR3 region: CASSIRTGGAVTEAFF. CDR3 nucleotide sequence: TGTGCCAGTAGTATTAGGACGGGGGGCGCGGTGACTGAAGCTTTCTTT.

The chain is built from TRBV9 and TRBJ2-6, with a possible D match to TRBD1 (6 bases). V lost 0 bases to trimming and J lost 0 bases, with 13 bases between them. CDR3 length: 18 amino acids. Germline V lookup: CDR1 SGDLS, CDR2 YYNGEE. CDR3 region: CASSVGTVPTSGANVLTF. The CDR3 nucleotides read TGTGCCAGCAGCGTAGGGACAGTACCCACCTCTGGGGCCAACGTCCTGACTTTC. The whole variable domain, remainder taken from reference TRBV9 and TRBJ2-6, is DSGVTQTPKHLITATGQRVTLRCSPRSGDLSVYWYQQSLDQGLQFLIQYYNGEERAKGNILERFSAQQFPDLHSELNLSSLELGDSALYFCASSVGTVPTSGANVLTFGAGSRLTVL.

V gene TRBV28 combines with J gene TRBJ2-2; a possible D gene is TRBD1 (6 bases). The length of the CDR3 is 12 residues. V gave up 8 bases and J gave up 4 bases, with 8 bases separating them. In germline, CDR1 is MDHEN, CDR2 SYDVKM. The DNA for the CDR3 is TGTGCCAGCGTGGGGGCCACCGGGGAGCTGTTTTTT. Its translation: CASVGATGELFF.

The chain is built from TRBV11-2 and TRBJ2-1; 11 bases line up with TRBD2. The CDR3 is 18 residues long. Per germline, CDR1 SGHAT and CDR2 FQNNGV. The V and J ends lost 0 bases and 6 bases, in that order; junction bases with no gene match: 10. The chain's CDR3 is CASSLDQGLAGGLNEQFF. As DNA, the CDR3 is TGTGCCAGCAGCTTAGATCAGGGATTAGCGGGGGGGCTCAATGAGCAGTTCTTC.

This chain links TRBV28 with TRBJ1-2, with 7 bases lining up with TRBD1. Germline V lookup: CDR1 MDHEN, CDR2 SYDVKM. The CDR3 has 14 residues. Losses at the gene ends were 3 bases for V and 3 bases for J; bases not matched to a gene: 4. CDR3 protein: CASSFQGGDYGYTF. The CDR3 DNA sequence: TGTGCCAGCAGTTTCCAGGGGGGCGACTATGGCTACACCTTC.

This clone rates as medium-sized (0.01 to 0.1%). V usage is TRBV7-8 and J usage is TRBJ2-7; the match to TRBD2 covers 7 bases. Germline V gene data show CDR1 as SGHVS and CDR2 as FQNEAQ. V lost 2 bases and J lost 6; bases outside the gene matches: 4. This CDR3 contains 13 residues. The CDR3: CASSLRGVVEQYF. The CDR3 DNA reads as TGTGCCAGCAGCTTACGGGGGGTGGTCGAGCAGTACTTC.

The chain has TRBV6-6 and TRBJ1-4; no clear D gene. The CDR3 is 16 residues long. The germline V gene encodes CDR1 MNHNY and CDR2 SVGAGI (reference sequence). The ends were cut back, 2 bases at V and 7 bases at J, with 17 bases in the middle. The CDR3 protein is CASSYVLVQPREKLFF. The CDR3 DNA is TGTGCCAGCAGTTACGTGTTGGTACAGCCTCGTGAAAAACTGTTTTTT.

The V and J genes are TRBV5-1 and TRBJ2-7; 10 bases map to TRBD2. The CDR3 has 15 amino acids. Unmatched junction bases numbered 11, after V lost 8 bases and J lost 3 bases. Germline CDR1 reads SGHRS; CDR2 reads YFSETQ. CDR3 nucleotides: TGCGCCAGTAGGCCTCTAGCGGGAGAAGGCTACGAGCAGTACTTC. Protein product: CASRPLAGEGYEQYF.

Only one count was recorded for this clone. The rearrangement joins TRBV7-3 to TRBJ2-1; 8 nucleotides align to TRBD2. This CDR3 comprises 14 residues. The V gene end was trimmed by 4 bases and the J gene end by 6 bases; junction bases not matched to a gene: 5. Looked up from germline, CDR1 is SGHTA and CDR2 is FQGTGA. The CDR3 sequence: CASSYPGGSNEQFF. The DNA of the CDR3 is TGTGCCAGCAGCTACCCGGGGGGGAGCAATGAGCAGTTCTTC.

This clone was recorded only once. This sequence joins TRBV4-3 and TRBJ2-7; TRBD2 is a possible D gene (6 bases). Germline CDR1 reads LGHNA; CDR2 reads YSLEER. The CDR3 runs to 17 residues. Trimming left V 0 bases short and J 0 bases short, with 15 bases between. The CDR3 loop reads CASSQDLWREASYEQYF. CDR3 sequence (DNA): TGCGCCAGCAGCCAAGATTTGTGGCGGGAAGCCTCCTACGAGCAGTACTTC.

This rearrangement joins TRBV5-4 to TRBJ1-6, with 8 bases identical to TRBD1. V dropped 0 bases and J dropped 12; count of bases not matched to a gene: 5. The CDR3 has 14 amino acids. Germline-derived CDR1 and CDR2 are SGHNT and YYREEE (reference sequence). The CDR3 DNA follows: TGTGCCAGCAGCTTGGTGGCAGGGGGCGAACCCCTCCACTTT. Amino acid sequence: CASSLVAGGEPLHF.

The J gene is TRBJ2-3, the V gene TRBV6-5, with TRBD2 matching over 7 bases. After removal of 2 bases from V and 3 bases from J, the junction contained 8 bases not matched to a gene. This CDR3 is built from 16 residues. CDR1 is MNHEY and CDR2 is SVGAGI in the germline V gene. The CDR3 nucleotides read TGTGCCAGCAGTTACCGACTAGCCGGGGGTACAGATACGCAGTATTTT. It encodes CASSYRLAGGTDTQYF.